A selection of T cell receptor beta chains follows, all from one sample in a study of cytomegalovirus exposure and HLA in healthy donors. Clones were sequenced by immunoSEQ multiplex PCR, and TCRdb holds only the in-frame ones, with some missing. The sample has about 190,000 clones; around 75% are singletons. Material for sequencing was PBMCs. Receptors originate from a woman aged 25-40 years in good health and CMV-seropositive. The CDR3 runs from the conserved cysteine through the conserved F or W. The D gene is left open where the match is weak. The listing skips clone size in some rows; elsewhere it reads once, few, many or a size class.

-	TRBV28	TRBD2	TRBJ2-3	TGTGCCAGCAAAGCGGGAGGCTCAGATACGCAGTATTTT	CASKAGGSDTQYF
-	TRBV5-1	-	TRBJ2-1	TGCGCCAGCAGCTTGGATAGCCGGGTCGCGGATGAGCAGTTCTTC	CASSLDSRVADEQFF
-	TRBV19	-	TRBJ2-1	TGTGCCAGTAGTATGGGCAGGCTGGATGAGCAGTTCTTC	CASSMGRLDEQFF
-	TRBV6-1	-	TRBJ2-5	TGTGCCAGCACTCCTAGCGCCGAGACCCAGTACTTC	CASTPSAETQYF
-	TRBV11-2	TRBD2	TRBJ2-7	TGTGCCAGCAGCTTAGAGGGGGGGACCTACGAGCAGTACTTC	CASSLEGGTYEQYF
-	TRBV6-1	TRBD1	TRBJ1-1	TGTGCCAGCAGTGTATCCGGGACAGGTTTAAATGAAGCTTTCTTT	CASSVSGTGLNEAFF
-	TRBV10-3	-	TRBJ1-2	TGTGCCACCTCCAACCGGGACAACAATAACTATGGCTACACCTTC	CATSNRDNNNYGYTF
-	TRBV6-6	TRBD2	TRBJ2-2	TGTGCCAGCAGGGCTAGCGGGAGAGGTGGCGGGGAGCTGTTTTTT	CASRASGRGGGELFF
-	TRBV28	TRBD2	TRBJ2-1	TGTGCCAGCAGTTTACTCAGCGGGAGTGAGCAGTTCTTC	CASSLLSGSEQFF
-	TRBV25-1	TRBD2	TRBJ2-3	TGTGCCAGCACCCGGGGAGGGTCCACAGATACGCAGTATTTT	CASTRGGSTDTQYF
once	TRBV5-8	TRBD2	TRBJ2-7	TGTGCCAGCACCCCCGGACTAGCGGTTCCACTCTCCTACGAGCAGTACTTC	CASTPGLAVPLSYEQYF
-	TRBV6-1	TRBD1	TRBJ1-2	TGTGCCAGCAGGACAGGGGATTTTCGGGGCTACACCTTC	CASRTGDFRGYTF
-	TRBV19	-	TRBJ2-1	TGTGCCAGTAATAATAGGGGGGGATACAATGAGCAGTTCTTC	CASNNRGGYNEQFF
few	TRBV7-9	TRBD2	TRBJ2-5	TGTGCCAGCACCGGAGCGGGAGCTAAAGAGACCCAGTACTTC	CASTGAGAKETQYF
once	TRBV9	TRBD1	TRBJ1-6	TGTGCCAGCAGCGTAGAGGACAGGGGGTCTTCACCCCTCCACTTT	CASSVEDRGSSPLHF
-	TRBV11-2	TRBD2	TRBJ2-1	TGTGCCAGCAGCTCGGGACTAGCGAATGAGCAGTTCTTC	CASSSGLANEQFF
few	TRBV7-6	-	TRBJ2-5	TGTGCCAGCAGCTTAGCTAAAGAGACCCAGTACTTC	CASSLAKETQYF
-	TRBV6-5	-	TRBJ2-7	TGTGCCAGCAGTTACGGCGGCTCCTACGAGCAGTACTTC	CASSYGGSYEQYF
-	TRBV5-6	TRBD1	TRBJ2-7	TGTGCCAGCAGCTGGGACAGGGGCCACGAGCAGTACTTC	CASSWDRGHEQYF
few	TRBV14	TRBD1	TRBJ2-5	TGTGCCAGCAGCCTGACAGGGCGGGAGACCCAGTACTTC	CASSLTGRETQYF
-	TRBV6-5	TRBD1	TRBJ2-1	TGTGCCAGCAGGAGCAACAGGGGCGCATCCGAGCAGTTCTTC	CASRSNRGASEQFF
-	TRBV6-1	TRBD1	TRBJ2-7	TGTGCCAGCAGCTCGACAGGGCCTTCCTACGAGCAGTACTTC	CASSSTGPSYEQYF
-	TRBV5-1	-	TRBJ2-7	TGCGCCAGCAGCTTGGGATCAGGACTCAACTACGAGCAGTACTTC	CASSLGSGLNYEQYF
-	TRBV28	TRBD2	TRBJ2-1	TGTGCCAGCAGTTTGATAGCGGGCGCCTACAATGAGCAGTTCTTC	CASSLIAGAYNEQFF
-	TRBV5-1	-	TRBJ2-1	TGCGCCAGCAGCTTGGCCTGGGGTGGCGGGAACAATGAGCAGTTCTTC	CASSLAWGGGNNEQFF
-	TRBV6-4	-	TRBJ1-1	TGTGCCAGCAGTGACTCGGGGGGGACTGAAGCTTTCTTT	CASSDSGGTEAFF
few	TRBV2	TRBD1	TRBJ1-4	TGTGCCAGCAGCGCAGGACAGGGCAAGGCTGAAAAACTGTTTTTT	CASSAGQGKAEKLFF
few	TRBV28	TRBD1	TRBJ2-7	TGTGCCAGCAGTTTATCAGGGGGTGCCTACGAGCAGTACTTC	CASSLSGGAYEQYF
few	TRBV27	-	TRBJ1-4	TGTGCCAGCAGTTTATACTCTCACAGGGATGGAGAAAAACTGTTTTTT	CASSLYSHRDGEKLFF
-	TRBV5-8	TRBD2	TRBJ2-7	TGTGCCAGCAGCCCGACTAGCGGGCTCCACTACGAGCAGTACTTC	CASSPTSGLHYEQYF
-	TRBV28	-	TRBJ1-1	TGTGCCAGCAGTTTAATGGTTATGCAGGATACAAAGTGGGCTGAAGCTTTCTTT	CASSLMVMQDTKWAEAFF
-	TRBV12-5	-	TRBJ1-1	TGTGCTAGTGGTTGGATGGGGGGGACTGCGAACACTGAAGCTTTCTTT	CASGWMGGTANTEAFF
-	TRBV2	TRBD2	TRBJ2-5	TGTGCCAGCAGGCTACTAGCGGGAGTAGCCCAGTACTTC	CASRLLAGVAQYF
-	TRBV5-8	-	TRBJ1-4	TGTGCCAGCAGCTTGGGTGGGGCATCTAATGAAAAACTGTTTTTT	CASSLGGASNEKLFF
-	TRBV5-1	TRBD2	TRBJ2-7	TGCGCCAGCAGCTTGGGCGAAGCGGGACGCGAGCAGTACTTC	CASSLGEAGREQYF
-	TRBV10-3	TRBD1	TRBJ2-1	TGTGCCATCAGAAGCCTACTCGACCCCGGGACAGGGGGCAATGAGCAGTTCTTC	CAIRSLLDPGTGGNEQFF
-	TRBV6-6	-	TRBJ1-1	TGTGCCAGCAGTTCCACGACGGGGGGTGCGACTGAAGCTTTCTTT	CASSSTTGGATEAFF
-	TRBV28	TRBD2	TRBJ2-2	TGTGCCAGCAGTTTTAGCGGGACAAATTCCGGGGAGCTGTTTTTT	CASSFSGTNSGELFF
few	TRBV7-7	TRBD1	TRBJ2-5	TGTGCCAGCAGCTCCACGGGACAGGGGATGGAGACCCAGTACTTC	CASSSTGQGMETQYF
-	TRBV5-1	TRBD1	TRBJ2-7	TGCGCCAGCAGTCCAAGACAGGGTCCCTACGAGCAGTACTTC	CASSPRQGPYEQYF
few	TRBV28	-	TRBJ1-2	TGTGTTTTAGATAAACCCGAGACCGAGGGCTATGGCTACACCTTC	CVLDKPETEGYGYTF
-	TRBV27	-	TRBJ2-7	TGTGCCAGCAGGGCGCAGGGAATAGTCTCCTACGAGCAGTACTTC	CASRAQGIVSYEQYF
few	TRBV18	TRBD1	TRBJ1-5	TGTGCCAGCTCATCCGGACAGGGCCAGCCCCAGCATTTT	CASSSGQGQPQHF
few	TRBV5-1	-	TRBJ2-7	TGCGCCAGCAGCCGGAAGGAGGGCGCCGAGCAGTACTTC	CASSRKEGAEQYF
-	TRBV2	-	TRBJ1-1	TGTGCCAGCAGTGAGTCAGAATTGAACACTGAAGCTTTCTTT	CASSESELNTEAFF
-	TRBV7-9	TRBD1	TRBJ2-6	TGTGCCAGCAATGACGAGGGGGCGCCTCCTGGGGCCAACGTCCTGACTTTC	CASNDEGAPPGANVLTF
-	TRBV5-6	-	TRBJ2-3	TGTGCCAGCAGCTTGATTTTAGGGGTTGGAACAGATACGCAGTATTTT	CASSLILGVGTDTQYF
-	TRBV6-5	-	TRBJ2-2	TGTGCCAGCAGTTACTCCAGGCGGGACGGGGAGCTGTTTTTT	CASSYSRRDGELFF
-	TRBV25-1	-	TRBJ2-7	TGTGCCAGCAGCCGATTAGACGAGCAGTACTTC	CASSRLDEQYF
-	TRBV18	TRBD1	TRBJ2-7	TGTGCCAGCTCACTCACAGGGGACGAGCAGTACTTC	CASSLTGDEQYF
-	TRBV6-6	TRBD2	TRBJ2-7	TGTGCCAGCAGGTCCCGGGGGGGGCTAGAACAGTACTTC	CASRSRGGLEQYF
-	TRBV10-1	TRBD1	TRBJ1-5	TGCGCCAGCAGTGACCAGGGGGCTCGTCAGCCCCAGCATTTT	CASSDQGARQPQHF
-	TRBV28	TRBD2	TRBJ2-2	TGTGCCAGCAGTTTAGGGACTAGCGGGACGGGAGAGCTGTTTTTT	CASSLGTSGTGELFF